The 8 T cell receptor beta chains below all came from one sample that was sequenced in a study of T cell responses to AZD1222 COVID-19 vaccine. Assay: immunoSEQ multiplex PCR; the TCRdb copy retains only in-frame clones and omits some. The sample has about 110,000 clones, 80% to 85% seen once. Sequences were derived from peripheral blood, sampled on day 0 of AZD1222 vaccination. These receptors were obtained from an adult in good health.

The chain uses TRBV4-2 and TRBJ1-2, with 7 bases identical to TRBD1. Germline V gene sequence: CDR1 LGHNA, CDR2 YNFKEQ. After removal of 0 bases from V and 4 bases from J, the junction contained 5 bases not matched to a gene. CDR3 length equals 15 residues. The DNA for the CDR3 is TGTGCCAGCAGCCAAGATCAAGGGGGCGGCTATGGCTACACCTTC. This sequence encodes CASSQDQGGGYGYTF.

Here the CDR3 reads CASSQRSRQETQYF. As DNA, the CDR3 is TGTGCCAGCAGCCAAAGATCTCGCCAAGAGACCCAGTACTTC. This chain joins TRBV3-1 (or the pseudogene TRBV3-2) and TRBJ2-5; no firm D call. V was cut by 2 bases and J by 1 base, with 8 bases left in between. This CDR3 spans 14 amino acids. Germline loops: CDR1 LGHDT, CDR2 YNNKEL (reference sequence).

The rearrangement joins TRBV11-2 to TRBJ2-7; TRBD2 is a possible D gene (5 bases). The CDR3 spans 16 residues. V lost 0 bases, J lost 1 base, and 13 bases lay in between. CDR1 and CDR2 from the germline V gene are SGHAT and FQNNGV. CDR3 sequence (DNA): TGTGCCAGCAGCTTAGATATCTCGGGAAGGTCCTACGAGCAGTACTTC. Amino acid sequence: CASSLDISGRSYEQYF.

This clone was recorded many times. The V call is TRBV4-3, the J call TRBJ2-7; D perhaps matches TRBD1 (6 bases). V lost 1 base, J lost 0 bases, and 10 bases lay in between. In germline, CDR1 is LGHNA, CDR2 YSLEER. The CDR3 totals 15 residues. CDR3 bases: TGCGCCAGCAGCCAAGGGGACACACCCTCCTACGAGCAGTACTTC. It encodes CASSQGDTPSYEQYF.

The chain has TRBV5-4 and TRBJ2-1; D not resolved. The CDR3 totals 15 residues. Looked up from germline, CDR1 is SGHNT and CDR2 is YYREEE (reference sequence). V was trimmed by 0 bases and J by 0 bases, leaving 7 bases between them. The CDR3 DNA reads TGTGCCAGCAGCTTGGACGGGCGCTCCTACAATGAGCAGTTCTTC. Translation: CASSLDGRSYNEQFF.

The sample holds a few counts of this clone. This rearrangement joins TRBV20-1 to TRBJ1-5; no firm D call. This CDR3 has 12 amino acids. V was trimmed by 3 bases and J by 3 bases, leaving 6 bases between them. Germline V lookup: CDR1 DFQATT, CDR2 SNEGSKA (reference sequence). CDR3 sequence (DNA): TGCAGTGCTAGTCGGGTCAATCAGCCCCAGCATTTT. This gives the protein CSASRVNQPQHF.

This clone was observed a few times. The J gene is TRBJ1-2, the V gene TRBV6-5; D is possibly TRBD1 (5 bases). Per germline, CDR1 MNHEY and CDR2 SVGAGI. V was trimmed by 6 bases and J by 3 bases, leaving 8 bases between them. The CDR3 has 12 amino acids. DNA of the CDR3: TGTGCCAGCAGCCCCAGGGACTATGGCTACACCTTC. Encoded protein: CASSPRDYGYTF.

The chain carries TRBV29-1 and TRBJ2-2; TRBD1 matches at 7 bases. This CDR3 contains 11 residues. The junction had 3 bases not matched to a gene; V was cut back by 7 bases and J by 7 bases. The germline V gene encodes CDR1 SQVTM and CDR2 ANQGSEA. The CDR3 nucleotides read TGCAGCGCCGACAGGGACGGGGAGCTGTTTTTT. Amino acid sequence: CSADRDGELFF.